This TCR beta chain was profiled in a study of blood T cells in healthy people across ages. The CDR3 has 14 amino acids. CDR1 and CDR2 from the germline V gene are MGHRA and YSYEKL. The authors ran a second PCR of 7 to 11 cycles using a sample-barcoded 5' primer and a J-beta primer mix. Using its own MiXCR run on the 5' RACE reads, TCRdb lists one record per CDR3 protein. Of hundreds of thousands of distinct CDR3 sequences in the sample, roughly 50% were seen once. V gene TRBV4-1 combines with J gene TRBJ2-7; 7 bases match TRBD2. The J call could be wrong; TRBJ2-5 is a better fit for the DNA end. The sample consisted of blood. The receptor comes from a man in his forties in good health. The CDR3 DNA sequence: TGCGCCAGCAGCCAAGACCCTAGCGGAGAGACCCAGTACTTC. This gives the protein CASSQDPSGETQYF.